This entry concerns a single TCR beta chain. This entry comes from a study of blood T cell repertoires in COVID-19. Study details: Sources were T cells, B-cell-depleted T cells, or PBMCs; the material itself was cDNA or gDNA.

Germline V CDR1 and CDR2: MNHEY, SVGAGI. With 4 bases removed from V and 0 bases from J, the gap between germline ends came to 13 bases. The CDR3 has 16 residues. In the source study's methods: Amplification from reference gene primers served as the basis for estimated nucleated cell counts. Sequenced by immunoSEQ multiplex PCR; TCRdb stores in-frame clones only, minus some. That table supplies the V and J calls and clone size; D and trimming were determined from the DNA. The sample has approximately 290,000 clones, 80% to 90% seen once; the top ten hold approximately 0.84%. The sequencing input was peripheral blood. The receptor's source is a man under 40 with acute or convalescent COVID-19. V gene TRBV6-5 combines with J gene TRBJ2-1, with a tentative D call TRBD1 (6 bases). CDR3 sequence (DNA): TGTGCCAGCAGTTTAAGGGGACAATACTCCTACAATGAGCAGTTCTTC. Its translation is CASSLRGQYSYNEQFF.